The 9 T cell receptor beta chains below all came from one sample that was sequenced in a study of T cell changes during pregnancy in multiple sclerosis. Method: immunoSEQ multiplex PCR; TCRdb's copy keeps in-frame clones and lacks some. The sample holds 13,000 to 15,000 clones, roughly 93% seen once. The source material was peripheral blood, sampled in the second trimester of pregnancy. These receptors were collected from a female donor in good health, enrolled as a control in a pregnancy study.

The V gene is TRBV13, the J gene TRBJ2-2; 7 nucleotides match TRBD1. This CDR3 is 18 amino acids long. V shed 3 bases and J 4 bases; nucleotides not matched to a gene: 14. Per the germline V gene, CDR1 is PRHDT and CDR2 is FYEKMQ (reference sequence). The CDR3 here is CASSLNRGSRTFTGELFF. CDR3 DNA sequence: TGTGCCAGCAGCTTGAACAGGGGCTCCCGGACCTTCACCGGGGAGCTGTTTTTT.

This sequence joins TRBV27 and TRBJ2-1, with 10 bases identical to TRBD2. Per the germline V gene, CDR1 is MNHEY and CDR2 is SMNVEV (reference sequence). After removal of 7 bases from V and 8 bases from J, the junction contained 23 bases not matched to a gene. This CDR3 contains 19 residues. CDR3 nucleotides: TGTGCCAGCAAAACAGTGAGACTAGCGGGCGCATCACGTGAGGATGAGCAGTTCTTC. Amino acid sequence: CASKTVRLAGASREDEQFF.

A remark on this clone: The same CDR3 arises from other DNA sequences in this sample as well. This chain uses TRBV28 with TRBJ2-5; 9 nucleotides agree with TRBD2. Looked up from germline, CDR1 is MDHEN and CDR2 is SYDVKM. V dropped 3 bases and J dropped 2; count of bases not matched to a gene: 13. The CDR3 runs to 18 residues. The CDR3 reads CASSLLGAGGDTQETQYF. DNA for the CDR3: TGTGCCAGCAGTTTGTTGGGCGCGGGAGGGGATACTCAAGAGACCCAGTACTTC.

The rearrangement joins TRBV7-6 to TRBJ2-7; 9 bases line up with TRBD2. V shed 3 bases, J shed 4 bases, and the junction held 4 bases outside the gene matches. Germline V CDR1 and CDR2: SGHVS, FNYEAQ. This CDR3 has 14 amino acids. This CDR3 is CASSFSGSLYEQYF. CDR3 DNA: TGTGCCAGCAGCTTTAGCGGGAGCCTTTACGAGCAGTACTTC.

This chain uses TRBV19 with TRBJ1-5; 11 nucleotides match TRBD1. The J call may be mistaken, given a closer DNA end match to TRBJ2-3. CDR1 and CDR2 (germline): LNHDA, SQIVND (reference sequence). This CDR3 region has 15 residues. The CDR3 sequence is CASSIWTGGDQPQYF. The CDR3 DNA reads as TGTGCCAGTAGTATCTGGACAGGGGGCGATCAGCCCCAGTATTTT.

The genes are TRBV5-6 and TRBJ2-5; 7 bases match TRBD1. Germline V gene sequence: CDR1 SGHDT, CDR2 YYEEEE. J was trimmed by 0 bases and V by 0 bases; bases with no gene match: 11. The CDR3 extends over 18 amino acids. DNA for the CDR3: TGTGCCAGCAGCTTGGGACAGGGAAACCTTTGGTACCAAGAGACCCAGTACTTC. This encodes CASSLGQGNLWYQETQYF.

This chain joins TRBV6-5 and TRBJ2-5; TRBD1 matches at 8 bases. CDR1 is MNHEY, CDR2 SVGAGI, per germline. The CDR3 is 15 residues long. V gave up 4 bases and J gave up 5 bases; unmatched junction bases: 9. CDR3 loop: CASSSPFTGGETQYF. As DNA, the CDR3 is TGTGCCAGCAGTTCCCCCTTCACAGGGGGGGAGACCCAGTACTTC.

The chain combines TRBV28 with TRBJ2-5, with 10 positions matching TRBD2. With V trimmed by 8 bases and J by 3 bases, 9 bases remained unmatched. Germline CDR1 is MDHEN and CDR2 is SYDVKM. The CDR3 is 15 amino acids. Here the CDR3 DNA reads TGTGCCAGCGCCCGGCTAGCGGGAGTGAAAGAGACCCAGTACTTC. Translating gives CASARLAGVKETQYF. The whole variable domain, remainder taken from reference TRBV28 and TRBJ2-5, is DVKVTQSSRYLVKRTGEKVFLECVQDMDHENMFWYRQDPGLGLRLIYFSYDVKMKEKGDIPEGYSVSREKKERFSLILESASTNQTSMYLCASARLAGVKETQYFGPGTRLLVL.

As DNA, the CDR3 is TGTGCCAGCAGCGCCCCGGGGGGATCTGGGGCCAACGTCCTGACTTTC. Its translation: CASSAPGGSGANVLTF. The rearrangement uses TRBV9 and TRBJ2-6; 7 positions agree with TRBD2. Trimming at V came to 3 bases and at J to 1 base, leaving 4 bases not matched to a gene. Germline-derived CDR1 and CDR2 are SGDLS and YYNGEE. The CDR3 sequence is 16 residues long.